The clone carrying this TCR beta chain was counted ten times or more. Germline V CDR1 and CDR2: SNHLY, FYNNEI. V was cut by 6 bases and J by 4 bases, with 17 bases left in between. CDR3 length: 15 residues. TCRdb independently ran MiXCR on the 5' RACE reads; one entry per CDR3 protein. This sample has fewer than 40,000 distinct CDR3 sequences, with more than 7.5% found just once. These data originate in a study of chronic HIV infection and antiretroviral therapy. The origin of this receptor is an adult who had HIV and had not received antiretroviral therapy, or was an uninfected healthy control (not recorded which). Sequencing was carried out using peripheral blood. This sequence joins TRBV2 and TRBJ2-3; the D gene is possibly TRBD2 (5 bases). This chain's CDR3 is CASRSGPSRADTQYF. For the CDR3, the DNA is TGTGCCAGCAGGTCCGGGCCCTCGCGGGCAGATACGCAGTATTTT. Using reference TRBV2 and TRBJ2-3 for the parts outside the CDR3, the full variable domain is EPEVTQTPSHQVTQMGQEVILRCVPISNHLYFYWYRQILGQKVEFLVSFYNNEISEKSEIFDDQFSVERPDGSNFTLKIRSTKLEDSAMYFCASRSGPSRADTQYFGPGTRLTVL.